Listed here are 27 T cell receptor beta chains from one sample, sequenced in a study of Ad26.COV2.S vaccination and SARS-CoV-2 variants. Treatment specified: 15 to 20 received Ad26.COV2.S at low or high dose, single or two shots; 5 received placebo; per-sample allocation not given. Material that was analyzed had been drawn on day 63 after the first vaccine or placebo injection. The repertoire was sequenced with immunoSEQ multiplex PCR; TCRdb's copy has only in-frame clones and lacks some. This sample has 400,000 to 450,000 clones; 75% to 95% occur once, and the top ten carry approximately 12%. The sequenced sample was peripheral blood, obtained in a trial of Ad26.COV2.S vaccine versus placebo. The receptors derive from a person aged 18-60 years who received the Ad26.COV2.S COVID-19 vaccine or a placebo.

J is TRBJ2-7 and V is TRBV7-9, with D perhaps TRBD2 (5 bases). This CDR3 is built from 13 residues. Germline CDR1 reads SEHNR; CDR2 reads FQNEAQ (reference sequence). Trimming left V 6 bases short and J 4 bases short, with 13 bases between. CDR3 nucleotide sequence: TGTGCCAGCAGTCCCGGACTTAATTACGAGCAGTACTTC. It yields the protein CASSPGLNYEQYF.

The chain carries TRBV6-5 and TRBJ1-1, with TRBD1 matching over 7 bases. This CDR3 has 14 amino acids. The germline V gene has CDR1 MNHEY and CDR2 SVGAGI. V lost 5 bases and J lost 5; bases outside the gene matches: 8. The CDR3 region is CASSLSTGSTEAFF. DNA of the CDR3: TGTGCCAGCAGTCTATCGACAGGGTCTACTGAAGCTTTCTTT.

This clone was seen a single time. The rearrangement uses TRBV25-1 and TRBJ2-7, with unresolved D. The CDR3 has 16 amino acids. V was pared by 1 base and J by 7 bases, with 20 bases between. Looked up from germline, CDR1 is MGHDK and CDR2 is SYGVNS. CDR3 protein: CASSESRAGVLREQYF. As DNA, the CDR3 is TGTGCCAGCAGTGAATCTCGGGCAGGAGTCCTCCGGGAGCAGTACTTC.

The chain is built from TRBV7-2 and TRBJ2-7; D unresolved. The CDR3 length is 14 residues. CDR1 and CDR2 (germline): SGHTA, FQGNSA. V dropped 2 bases and J dropped 0 bases, with 8 bases sitting between them. CDR3 sequence: CASSLTFSSYEQYF. DNA for the CDR3: TGTGCCAGCAGCTTAACGTTTAGCTCCTACGAGCAGTACTTC.

V usage is TRBV5-5 and J usage is TRBJ2-3; D not resolved. The CDR3 sequence is 16 residues long. Per germline, CDR1 SGHKS and CDR2 YYEKEE (reference sequence). V gave up 0 bases and J gave up 0 bases, with 11 bases separating them. CDR3 protein: CASSLGAGTSTDTQYF. The CDR3 DNA reads as TGTGCCAGCAGCTTGGGGGCTGGAACTAGCACAGATACGCAGTATTTT.

Concerning this clone itself: The germline gene is not matched at one end of the junction; a read error may be the cause. V is TRBV7-7 and J is TRBJ2-1, with 7 bases matching TRBD2. The CDR3 loop spans 15 amino acids. The germline V gene has CDR1 SSHAT and CDR2 FNYEAQ (reference sequence). CDR3 sequence reads: CASREWGGVGDEQFF. CDR3 sequence (DNA): TGTGCTAGCAGGGAGTGGGGGGGAGTAGGGGATGAGCAGTTCTTC.

The J gene is TRBJ2-7, the V gene TRBV28; D gene ambiguous. V lost 3 bases, J lost 3 bases, and 9 bases lay in between. Germline lookup yields CDR1 MDHEN and CDR2 SYDVKM. This CDR3 has 13 amino acids. CDR3 region: CASSLPSIYEQYF. Written as DNA, the CDR3 is TGTGCCAGCAGTTTGCCCTCGATCTACGAGCAGTACTTC. Complete variable domain (other parts from reference TRBV28 and TRBJ2-7): DVKVTQSSRYLVKRTGEKVFLECVQDMDHENMFWYRQDPGLGLRLIYFSYDVKMKEKGDIPEGYSVSREKKERFSLILESASTNQTSMYLCASSLPSIYEQYFGPGTRLTVT.

This sequence joins TRBV19 and TRBJ1-4, with D hard to call. There are 16 residues in the CDR3. In germline, CDR1 is LNHDA, CDR2 SQIVND (reference sequence). V was pared by 5 bases and J by 0 bases, with 13 bases between. CDR3 loop: CASSSNSLATNEKLFF. The CDR3 DNA reads as TGTGCCAGTAGTTCGAACTCCCTGGCAACTAATGAAAAACTGTTTTTT.

This clone was seen once. The rearrangement uses TRBV7-8 and TRBJ2-3; D not certain. This CDR3 is 14 amino acids long. The V end was cut by 0 bases, the J end by 4 bases, with 8 bases between. In germline, CDR1 is SGHVS, CDR2 FQNEAQ. The chain's CDR3 is CASSLAGFPDTQYF. The CDR3 nucleotides are TGTGCCAGCAGCTTAGCGGGATTCCCAGATACGCAGTATTTT.

The V call is TRBV9, the J call TRBJ2-1; 14 nucleotides match TRBD2. The CDR3 spans 17 residues. J was trimmed by 3 bases and V by 0 bases; bases with no gene match: 2. Germline V gene lookup returns CDR1 SGDLS and CDR2 YYNGEE. CDR3 nucleotide sequence: TGTGCCAGCAGCGTAGGAGGACTAGCGGGAGGCTACAATGAGCAGTTCTTC. This sequence encodes CASSVGGLAGGYNEQFF.

The chain employs TRBV24-1 and TRBJ2-1; D call uncertain. This CDR3 is built from 15 residues. Trimming removed 3 bases at V and 0 bases at J, with 8 bases between. Germline loops: CDR1 KGHDR, CDR2 SFDVKD. The DNA of the CDR3 is TGTGCCACCAGTGATACTCCAAGCTCCTACAATGAGCAGTTCTTC. This sequence encodes CATSDTPSSYNEQFF.

This chain links TRBV2 with TRBJ2-3; D might be TRBD1 (5 bases). The germline V gene has CDR1 SNHLY and CDR2 FYNNEI. Trimming took 5 bases from V and 4 from J, leaving 19 bases between them. CDR3 length: 16 residues. The CDR3 DNA sequence: TGTGCCAGCAGTAGGGCTGGGGCAGGGTATTCAGATACGCAGTATTTT. Translated, it gives CASSRAGAGYSDTQYF.

In the case of this clone: This CDR3 is also generated by other DNA sequences in the sample. The rearrangement joins TRBV7-9 to TRBJ2-1; D not certain. V gave up 1 base and J gave up 5 bases, with 3 bases separating them. Germline V gives CDR1 SEHNR, CDR2 FQNEAQ (reference sequence). The CDR3 is made up of 12 amino acids. CDR3 sequence: CASSLGDNEQFF. The DNA of the CDR3 is TGTGCCAGCAGCTTAGGGGACAATGAGCAGTTCTTC.

This clone has only one observation. The chain carries TRBV12-3 or TRBV12-4 and TRBJ2-1; D uncertain. This CDR3 has 13 residues. V dropped 2 bases and J dropped 7 bases, with 9 bases sitting between them. DNA for the CDR3: TGTGCCAGCAGTTTATATGGCGAAAATGAGCAGTTCTTC. As protein: CASSLYGENEQFF.

This chain joins TRBV5-1 and TRBJ1-4; tentatively, D is TRBD1 (6 bases). Germline assignment: CDR1 SGHRS and CDR2 YFSETQ. CDR3 size: 15 residues. V lost 4 bases, J lost 2 bases, and 12 bases lay in between. CDR3 sequence (DNA): TGCGCCAGCAGCCCCTTTCAGGGGACTAATGAAAAACTGTTTTTT. Its translation: CASSPFQGTNEKLFF.

The DNA for the CDR3 is TGTGCCAGCTCACCGACGCTTGATAACTATGGCTACACCTTC. Protein sequence: CASSPTLDNYGYTF. This chain connects TRBV18 to TRBJ1-2; D ambiguous. Trimming cost V 3 bases and J 1 base, with 9 bases left between them. The germline V gene encodes CDR1 KGHSH and CDR2 LQKENI. This CDR3 is built from 14 residues.

This chain uses TRBV4-1 with TRBJ1-1; D unresolved. The CDR3 runs to 14 residues. V dropped 2 bases and J dropped 5 bases, with 12 bases sitting between them. The V gene's germline CDR1 is MGHRA and CDR2 YSYEKL. In nucleotides, the CDR3 is TGCGCCAGCAGCCAATGGCAGGTGGGGACTGAAGCTTTCTTT. The encoded protein is CASSQWQVGTEAFF.

This clone was seen only once. The chain combines TRBV3-1 (or the pseudogene TRBV3-2) with TRBJ1-1, with 7 bases aligning to TRBD1. There are 15 residues in the CDR3. With V trimmed by 2 bases and J by 7 bases, 10 bases remained unmatched. The V gene's germline CDR1 is LGHDT and CDR2 YNNKEL (reference sequence). CDR3 loop: CASSQHQGGSGEAFF. CDR3 sequence (DNA): TGTGCCAGCAGCCAACACCAGGGGGGCAGTGGTGAAGCTTTCTTT.

This chain connects TRBV11-2 to TRBJ2-1; the match to TRBD2 covers 11 bases. V lost 4 bases to trimming and J lost 3 bases; unmatched junction nucleotides: 8. CDR1 and CDR2 from the germline V gene are SGHAT and FQNNGV. CDR3 length: 17 residues. CDR3 in amino acids: CASSSLAGATRYNEQFF. In DNA, the CDR3 is TGTGCCAGCAGCTCACTAGCGGGAGCTACCCGCTACAATGAGCAGTTCTTC.

In DNA, the CDR3 is TGTGCCAGCAGCCTCCCGGGCCTCTACGAGCAGTACTTC. Its translation: CASSLPGLYEQYF. This chain uses TRBV3-1 (or the pseudogene TRBV3-2) with TRBJ2-7; D is unclear. The CDR3 length is 13 residues. V lost 4 bases and J lost 3, with 10 bases in between. Per the germline V gene, CDR1 is LGHDT and CDR2 is YNNKEL (reference sequence).

The chain is built from TRBV7-9 and TRBJ2-1, with D possibly TRBD1 on 6 matching bases. The CDR3 has 16 residues. Trimming took 4 bases from V and 2 from J, leaving 15 bases between them. Germline V lookup: CDR1 SEHNR, CDR2 FQNEAQ (reference sequence). The CDR3 coding sequence is TGTGCCAGCAGCTCCCCAAGCGGACAGCCCTACAATGAGCAGTTCTTC. It encodes CASSSPSGQPYNEQFF.

The chain links TRBV7-9 to TRBJ1-2; D uncertain. V lost 6 bases, J lost 2 bases, and 7 bases lay in between. The CDR3 has 12 amino acids. The germline V gene encodes CDR1 SEHNR and CDR2 FQNEAQ (reference sequence). The chain's CDR3 is CASSGGNYGYTF. CDR3 bases: TGTGCCAGCAGTGGAGGAAACTATGGCTACACCTTC.

Worth noting for this clone: The junction differs from germline at one of its ends, possibly a read error. The J gene is TRBJ1-1, the V gene TRBV7-2; no firm D call. This CDR3 comprises 15 residues. Germline V gene data show CDR1 as SGHTA and CDR2 as FQGNSA. The CDR3 spells CASTLKVDQNTEAFF. DNA of the CDR3: TGTGCCAGCACCTTAAAGGTAGACCAAAACACTGAAGCTTTCTTT.

The chain uses TRBV12-5 and TRBJ1-1; no definite D call. The germline gives CDR1 LGHNT, CDR2 FRNRAP. The CDR3 has 14 residues. The V gene lost 1 base and the J gene lost 4 bases, with 10 bases spanning the gap. The CDR3 spells CASGLAEGGTEAFF. The CDR3 DNA follows: TGTGCTAGTGGTTTGGCAGAGGGCGGCACTGAAGCTTTCTTT. The variable domain in full, with the rest retrieved from reference TRBV12-5 and TRBJ1-1, is DARVTQTPRHKVTEMGQEVTMRCQPILGHNTVFWYRQTMMQGLELLAYFRNRAPLDDSGMPKDRFSAEMPDATLATLKIQPSEPRDSAVYFCASGLAEGGTEAFFGQGTRLTVV.

CDR3 amino acids: CSVESGNTEAFF. The CDR3 region has the DNA TGCAGCGTTGAATCTGGTAACACTGAAGCTTTCTTT. This chain links TRBV29-1 with TRBJ1-1; D is unclear. The CDR3 extends over 12 amino acids. CDR1 is SQVTM and CDR2 is ANQGSEA in the germline V gene. V was pared by 2 bases and J by 2 bases, with 6 bases between.

The V and J genes are TRBV6-5 and TRBJ2-5, with TRBD2 matching 8 bases. Trimming at V came to 0 bases and at J to 7 bases, leaving 10 bases not matched to a gene. CDR1 MNHEY and CDR2 SVGAGI come from the germline V gene. The CDR3 loop spans 16 amino acids. The CDR3 here is CASSYSTGGHVGTQYF. Written as DNA, the CDR3 is TGTGCCAGCAGTTACTCGACGGGAGGGCATGTGGGGACCCAGTACTTC.

The gene calls are TRBV5-4 and TRBJ1-1, with 9 bases aligning to TRBD1. This CDR3 contains 17 residues. The germline V gene encodes CDR1 SGHNT and CDR2 YYREEE (reference sequence). With V trimmed by 0 bases and J by 4 bases, 10 bases remained unmatched. CDR3 sequence reads: CASSLERTGVGSTEAFF. The CDR3 DNA reads TGTGCCAGCAGCTTGGAGAGGACAGGGGTTGGAAGCACTGAAGCTTTCTTT.